This entry concerns a single T cell receptor (beta chain). Antigen: not known. Terminally differentiated effector memory CD45RA+ cells were left out of the naive CD8 fraction, which was CD45RO-negative and positively selected for CCR7. Some clones are missing from TCRdb's copy, which holds only in-frame ones; the method was immunoSEQ multiplex PCR. The sample holds about 580,000 clones, 98% seen once. This record comes from a study of shared clonotypes between healthy human individuals. Study findings and constraints: The authors sampled blood alone, and tissue repertoires likely differ. Compared with clonotypes that all four donors shared, non-shared clonotypes had lower generation probabilities.

V lost 4 bases to trimming and J lost 1 base; unmatched junction nucleotides: 3. There are 14 residues in the CDR3. The germline V gene has CDR1 SGHRS and CDR2 YFSETQ. What was sequenced was naive CD8+ T cells sorted from blood. The chain couples TRBV5-1 to TRBJ2-5, with 8 bases lining up with TRBD2. This TCR was recovered from a young man in good health. The CDR3 nucleotides are TGCGCCAGCAGCGAGGGACTAGGCCAAGAGACCCAGTACTTC. This codes for CASSEGLGQETQYF.